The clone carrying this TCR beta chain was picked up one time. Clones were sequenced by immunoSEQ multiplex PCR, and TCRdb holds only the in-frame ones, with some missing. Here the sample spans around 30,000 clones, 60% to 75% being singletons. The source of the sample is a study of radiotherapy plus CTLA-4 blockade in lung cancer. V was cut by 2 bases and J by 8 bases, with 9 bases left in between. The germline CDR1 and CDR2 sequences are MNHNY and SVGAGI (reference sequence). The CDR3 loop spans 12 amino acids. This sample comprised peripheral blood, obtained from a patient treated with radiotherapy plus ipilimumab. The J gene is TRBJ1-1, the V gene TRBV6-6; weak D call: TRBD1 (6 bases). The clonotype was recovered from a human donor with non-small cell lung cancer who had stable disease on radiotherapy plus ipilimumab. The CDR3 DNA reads TGTGCCAGCAGTTACCAGGGGCGCGAAGCTTTCTTT. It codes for CASSYQGREAFF.